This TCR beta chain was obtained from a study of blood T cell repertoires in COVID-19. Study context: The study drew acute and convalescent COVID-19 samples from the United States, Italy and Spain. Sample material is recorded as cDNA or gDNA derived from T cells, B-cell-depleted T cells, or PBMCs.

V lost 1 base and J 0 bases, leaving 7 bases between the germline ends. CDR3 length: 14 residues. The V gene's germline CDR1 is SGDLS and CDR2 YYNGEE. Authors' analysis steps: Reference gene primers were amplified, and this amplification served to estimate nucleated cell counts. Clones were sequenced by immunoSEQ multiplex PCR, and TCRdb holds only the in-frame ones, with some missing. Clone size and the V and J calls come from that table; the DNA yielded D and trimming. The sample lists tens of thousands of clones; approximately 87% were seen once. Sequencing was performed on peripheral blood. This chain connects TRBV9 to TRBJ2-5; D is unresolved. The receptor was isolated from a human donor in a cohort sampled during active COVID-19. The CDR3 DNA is TGTGCCAGCAGCGTACGTGGCAACCAAGAGACCCAGTACTTC. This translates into CASSVRGNQETQYF.